This T cell receptor (beta chain) was captured by sequencing in a study of T cells after yellow fever vaccination. On the study more broadly: SMART-Seq v4 Ultra Low Input served to prepare low-cell-number fractions.

V lost 6 bases and J 2 bases, leaving 10 bases between the germline ends. Germline CDR1 reads LNHNV; CDR2 reads YYDKDF (reference sequence). This CDR3 is built from 13 residues. TCRdb re-derived calls from the 5' RACE reads in MiXCR, one entry per CDR3 protein. The sample lists approximately 150,000 distinct CDR3 sequences, approximately 6.2% occurring once. The sequence was obtained from a young man who received the YFV17D yellow fever vaccine. Sequenced here: CD4+ T cells sorted from PBMCs, sampled on the day of the first yellow fever vaccination. The V call is TRBV15, the J call TRBJ1-2; possible D gene TRBD1, 6 bases. The CDR3 loop reads CATSKDRNYGYTF. The CDR3 nucleotides read TGTGCCACCAGTAAAGACAGGAACTATGGCTACACCTTC.